This TCR beta chain is from a study of cytomegalovirus exposure and HLA in healthy donors. The study, taken as a whole, reports: In a later analysis, first-cohort TCR clusters were found to tend to co-occur in the 130 or so validation repertoires. Accounts indicate the classifier identified cytomegalovirus status with strong specificity and sensitivity.

This table comes from immunoSEQ multiplex PCR, and its TCRdb copy is limited to in-frame clones, with some not included. The sample contains approximately 160,000 clones, 89% of which appear only once. As concerns this clone: Its antigen remains unknown.

The CDR3 loop spans 15 amino acids. Trimming took off 1 base at V and 4 bases at J, with 13 bases between the two ends. The germline V gene encodes CDR1 KGHSH and CDR2 LQKENI. This chain connects TRBV18 to TRBJ2-5; D may be TRBD1 (7 bases). Sequenced: PBMCs. The TCR comes from a young woman in good health and CMV-seropositive. CDR3 region: CASSPQGARGETQYF. CDR3 DNA: TGTGCCAGCTCACCACAGGGGGCGCGGGGAGAGACCCAGTACTTC.